This T cell receptor (beta chain) emerged from a study of blood T cell repertoires in COVID-19 (dated by TCRdb to about 2020). Some background on the complete study: The collaborator samples originated in the United States, Italy and Spain and spanned the acute and convalescent phases of COVID-19. Samples came from the ongoing ImmuneRACE study (first 160 participants) plus 1,254 subjects from 6 global collaborators. The material from the prospective study consisted of cDNA or gDNA derived from T cells, B-cell-depleted T cells, or PBMCs. HLA class I and class II types, where available, came from metadata supplied by the sample provider rather than from assay-based typing. The sample metadata nearly always contained a de-identified subject ID, COVID-19 status, age in years and sex. The dataset comprised deeply sampled blood TCRbeta repertoires from subjects exposed to, actively infected with, or recovered from COVID-19. The repertoires were released in a freely available public database meant as a resource for research on the immune response to SARS-CoV-2. The paper's findings and limits, for the study overall: How much clinical and demographic metadata was included differed by source and by participant, and the metadata was provided uncurated.

Worth noting for this clone: The target of this receptor is not known. Base qualities are not at hand, and no much larger clone is one base apart.

V and J lose 1 base and 8 bases, and a span of 12 bases separates them. Taken from cysteine to phenylalanine, the CDR3 has 13 residues. Only the CDR3 DNA stays, 39 bases, in frame from base 1. For CDR1 and CDR2, the germline V gene (reference sequence) lists SGHKS and YYEKEE. TCRbeta CDR3 regions were amplified from genomic DNA by means of the immunoSEQ Assay, a bias-controlled multiplex PCR. Per the authors' processing: The number of nucleated cells in each sample was estimated by amplification of reference gene primers within the assay. To quantify the absolute abundance of each unique TCRbeta CDR3 rearrangement, sequence reads were collapsed and filtered. For each sample, productive Simpson clonality was calculated as the square root of Simpson's diversity index across productive rearrangements. The table was pulled from immuneACCESS by TCRdb, which kept in-frame rearrangements only. Such tables lose some clones; where checked, under half of the loss comes from unresolved V genes, and the rest has no known cause. From that table come the V and J calls and clone size; the DNA was used to work out D and trimming. This sample comprises around 150,000 clones, roughly 88% of them detected only once. About 7% of the sample goes to the ten largest clones.

Collaborating institutions collected whole blood in K2EDTA tubes following their own protocols. Collaborator samples were shipped for TCRbeta analysis as frozen whole blood, isolated PBMCs, or DNA extracted from either sample type. The rearrangement combines TRBV5-5 with TRBJ1-2, with TRBD1 tentatively as D gene (6 bases match). Sequenced sample: peripheral blood. The clonotype comes from a woman aged 45-65 years in a cohort sampled during active or convalescent COVID-19. The CDR3 corresponds to CASSLQGLPGYTF. In nucleotides, the sequence is TGTGCCAGCAGCTTGCAGGGGCTGCCGGGCTACACCTTC.